Below, 20 T cell receptor beta chains from the same sample are listed, as sequenced in a study of cytomegalovirus exposure and HLA in healthy donors. Primers: 60 Vbeta forward and 13 Jbeta reverse. Profiled with immunoSEQ multiplex PCR; TCRdb holds only in-frame clones, not every one. Of some 100,000 clones listed, 65% to 90% are singletons. Sequencing used PBMCs. The source of these receptors is a woman aged 18-29 years in good health and CMV-seronegative.

V gene TRBV6-1 combines with J gene TRBJ2-7; weak D call: TRBD2 (6 bases). With 3 bases removed from V and 5 bases from J, the gap between germline ends came to 20 bases. CDR3 length: 16 residues. The germline V gene encodes CDR1 MNHNS and CDR2 SASEGT. CDR3 nucleotides: TGTGCCAGCAGTGACCCTCCGATCGGGAGAGGGAACGAGCAGTACTTC. It codes for CASSDPPIGRGNEQYF.

The chain couples TRBV19 to TRBJ1-4; 8 nucleotides agree with TRBD1. V lost 9 bases and J lost 1; bases outside the gene matches: 13. The CDR3 extends over 17 amino acids. The germline V gene encodes CDR1 LNHDA and CDR2 SQIVND (reference sequence). As DNA, the CDR3 is TGTGCCAGAGGGGTTAGGGACAGGAGTCGAACTAATGAAAAACTGTTTTTT. Translating gives CARGVRDRSRTNEKLFF.

Only a few counts were recorded for this clone. This chain joins TRBV19 and TRBJ2-5, with D uncertain. V was shortened by 5 bases and J by 1 base, with 8 bases between the two germline ends. From germline, CDR1 is LNHDA and CDR2 SQIVND (reference sequence). The CDR3 consists of 13 residues. CDR3 loop: CASSEEPQETQYF. The CDR3, as DNA: TGTGCCAGTAGTGAGGAGCCCCAAGAGACCCAGTACTTC.

V is TRBV7-2 and J is TRBJ2-1; 12 positions agree with TRBD2. With 1 base clipped from V and 7 bases from J, the junction kept 5 bases outside the gene matches. This CDR3 has 16 residues. In germline, CDR1 is SGHTA, CDR2 FQGNSA. The CDR3 reads CASSLGLAGEYNEQFF. For the CDR3, the DNA is TGTGCCAGCAGCTTAGGACTAGCGGGAGAGTATAATGAGCAGTTCTTC.

Only one count was recorded for this clone. This chain links TRBV6-1 with TRBJ1-1; no reliable D call. Trimming stripped 4 bases from V and 0 bases from J, with 9 bases between. This CDR3 has 14 residues. Germline V gives CDR1 MNHNS, CDR2 SASEGT. CDR3 residues: CASSGEVMNTEAFF. DNA of the CDR3: TGTGCCAGCAGTGGGGAGGTCATGAACACTGAAGCTTTCTTT.

This clone showed up just once. The chain uses TRBV5-1 and TRBJ2-7; TRBD2 matches 7 bases. This CDR3 comprises 14 residues. Germline-derived CDR1 and CDR2 are SGHRS and YFSETQ. The junction had 8 bases not matched to a gene; V was cut back by 4 bases and J by 4 bases. The CDR3 region is CASSLGGEGYEQYF. The CDR3 DNA follows: TGCGCCAGCAGCCTGGGGGGGGAAGGGTACGAGCAGTACTTC.

CDR3 nucleotide sequence: TGTGCCAGCTCACAGGGACAGATGAACACTGAAGCTTTCTTT. Its translation is CASSQGQMNTEAFF. The gene calls are TRBV18 and TRBJ1-1, with 7 bases that match TRBD1. After removal of 4 bases from V and 0 bases from J, the junction contained 2 bases not matched to a gene. Germline V gene lookup returns CDR1 KGHSH and CDR2 LQKENI. The CDR3 runs to 14 residues.

The V and J genes are TRBV28 and TRBJ1-5, with TRBD1 matching over 10 bases. CDR3 length: 18 amino acids. J lost 6 bases, V lost 7 bases, and 18 bases had no gene match. Germline V gene sequence: CDR1 MDHEN, CDR2 SYDVKM. CDR3 nucleotides: TGTGCCAGCACCCTGATGACAGGGGGCGCGATAGTACGTCAGCCCCAGCATTTT. Its translation: CASTLMTGGAIVRQPQHF.

The V gene is TRBV30, the J gene TRBJ2-1; weak D call: TRBD1 (7 bases). CDR3 length: 16 amino acids. CDR1 and CDR2 from the germline V gene are GTSNPN and SVGIG (reference sequence). The V gene lost 4 bases and the J gene lost 4 bases, with 20 bases spanning the gap. In nucleotides, the CDR3 is TGTGCCTGGATCCCGGATGGAGGGACAGCTTACAATGAGCAGTTCTTC. Protein sequence: CAWIPDGGTAYNEQFF.

This clone appeared once. V and J are TRBV10-3 and TRBJ2-2; weak D call: TRBD2 (6 bases). This CDR3 spans 12 amino acids. Germline V gene sequence: CDR1 ENHRY, CDR2 SYGVKD. Trimming took 10 bases from V and 8 from J, leaving 14 bases between them. The DNA of the CDR3 is TGTGCCACCGCATTAGCGGAAGGGGAGCTGTTTTTT. Amino acids: CATALAEGELFF.

V is TRBV19 and J is TRBJ1-1; D not certain. Per germline, CDR1 LNHDA and CDR2 SQIVND (reference sequence). This CDR3 spans 15 amino acids. Deletions cut 5 bases from V and 1 base from J, with 14 bases between. CDR3 sequence (DNA): TGTGCCAGTAGTTTTCGTTTCGGGAAGAACACTGAAGCTTTCTTT. This translates into CASSFRFGKNTEAFF.

DNA for the CDR3: TGCGCCAGCAGCTTGGGACAGGAGATCTATGGCTACACCTTC. Residues: CASSLGQEIYGYTF. The gene calls are TRBV5-1 and TRBJ1-2; D possibly corresponds to TRBD1 (6 bases). The CDR3 spans 14 residues. Germline V CDR1 and CDR2: SGHRS, YFSETQ. Trimming removed 0 bases from V and 4 bases from J, with 10 bases in between.

The rearrangement joins TRBV4-3 to TRBJ2-1; 11 positions match TRBD2. The CDR3 has 15 amino acids. The germline CDR1 and CDR2 sequences are LGHNA and YSLEER. J lost 7 bases, V lost 1 base, and 3 bases had no gene match. The CDR3 reads CASSQGLAGLNEQFF. The CDR3 DNA reads TGCGCCAGCAGCCAAGGACTAGCGGGGCTTAATGAGCAGTTCTTC.

This chain joins TRBV11-1 and TRBJ2-7; 8 bases map to TRBD1. Looked up from germline, CDR1 is SGHAT and CDR2 is FQDESV (reference sequence). The CDR3 has 15 amino acids. Trimming cost V 2 bases and J 9 bases; bases outside gene matches: 12. The CDR3 DNA reads as TGTGCCAGCAGCTTAAAGGACAGGGACAGCTCCGGGCAGTACTTC. The encoded protein is CASSLKDRDSSGQYF.

In this sample, this clone turned up a few times. The rearrangement links TRBV6-5 to TRBJ2-7, with 7 bases lining up with TRBD2. CDR3 length equals 14 residues. Trimming removed 6 bases from V and 2 bases from J; junction bases left unmatched: 7. Germline lookup yields CDR1 MNHEY and CDR2 SVGAGI. The CDR3 coding sequence is TGTGCCAGCAGAGGGCTAGCGGAAGCCTACGAGCAGTACTTC. This sequence encodes CASRGLAEAYEQYF.

The rearrangement joins TRBV7-2 to TRBJ2-2; tentative D call: TRBD2 (6 bases). The CDR3 is 15 amino acids. Per the germline V gene, CDR1 is SGHTA and CDR2 is FQGNSA. V gave up 4 bases and J gave up 7 bases, with 16 bases separating them. CDR3 nucleotide sequence: TGTGCCAGCAGCTCCCCGGCCGGGGGATACGGGGAGCTGTTTTTT. Its translation: CASSSPAGGYGELFF.

The V call is TRBV19, the J call TRBJ1-5; D uncertain. In germline, CDR1 is LNHDA, CDR2 SQIVND (reference sequence). Deletions cut 1 base from V and 2 bases from J, with 9 bases between. This CDR3 comprises 15 residues. CDR3 bases: TGTGCCAGTAGTATAGTGGGCAGTGGCAATCAGCCCCAGCATTTT. It translates to CASSIVGSGNQPQHF.

The V and J genes are TRBV9 and TRBJ2-3, with TRBD1 identical over 9 bases. With 3 bases clipped from V and 4 bases from J, the junction kept 9 bases outside the gene matches. Germline CDR1 reads SGDLS; CDR2 reads YYNGEE. The CDR3 totals 16 residues. As DNA, the CDR3 is TGTGCCAGCAGCGCCGCCGGGACAGGGAGGGCAGATACGCAGTATTTT. It yields the protein CASSAAGTGRADTQYF.

This chain links TRBV15 with TRBJ1-3, with D hard to call. Germline values: CDR1 LNHNV, CDR2 YYDKDF (reference sequence). CDR3 size: 15 residues. V gave up 0 bases and J gave up 4 bases, with 10 bases separating them. The CDR3 DNA reads TGTGCCACCAGCAGAGATACGGGAGCGGGAAACACCATATATTTT. It codes for CATSRDTGAGNTIYF.

This clone was found a few times. The rearrangement uses TRBV10-3 and TRBJ1-1; tentatively, D is TRBD1 (6 bases). Germline loops: CDR1 ENHRY, CDR2 SYGVKD. The V end was cut by 5 bases, the J end by 3 bases, with 10 bases between. CDR3 length: 13 residues. CDR3 sequence reads: CAISLGGDTEAFF. The CDR3 coding sequence is TGTGCCATCAGTCTAGGGGGGGACACTGAAGCTTTCTTT.